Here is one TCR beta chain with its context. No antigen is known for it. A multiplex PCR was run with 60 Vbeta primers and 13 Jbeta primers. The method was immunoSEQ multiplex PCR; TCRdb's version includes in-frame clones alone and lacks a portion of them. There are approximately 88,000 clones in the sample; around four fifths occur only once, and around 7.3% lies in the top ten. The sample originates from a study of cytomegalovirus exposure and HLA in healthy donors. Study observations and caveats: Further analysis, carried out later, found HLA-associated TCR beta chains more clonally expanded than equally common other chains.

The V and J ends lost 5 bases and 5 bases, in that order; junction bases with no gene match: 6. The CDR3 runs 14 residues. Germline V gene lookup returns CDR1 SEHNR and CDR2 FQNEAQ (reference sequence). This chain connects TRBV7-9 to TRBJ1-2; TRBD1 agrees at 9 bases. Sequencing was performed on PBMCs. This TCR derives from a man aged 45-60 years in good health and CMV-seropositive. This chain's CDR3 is CASSPGQGKYGYTF. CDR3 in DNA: TGTGCCAGCAGCCCCGGACAGGGGAAGTATGGCTACACCTTC.